This T cell receptor (beta chain) comes out of a study of tumor-infiltrating lymphocytes in primary liver carcinoma (dated by TCRdb to 2017 to 2019). Describing the broader study: Between November 2015 and March 2016, about 5 patients in China with histopathologically diagnosed primary liver carcinoma had their tumors surgically resected. Hepatocellular carcinoma (four) or combined HCC and intrahepatic cholangiocarcinoma (one) was present in the five patients, who were three men and two women aged 30 to 69 years. The five patients had tumors of stage T1-T3 N0M0, with maximum diameters ranging from about 4 to 11 cm. Samples yielded roughly 3.5 to 7.13 million productive TCRbeta reads; read depth did not differ significantly between tissue types. For each liver tumor, the study sampled five regions along with adjacent normal tissue and blood, and applied TCRbeta repertoire sequencing, expression microarrays and whole-exome sequencing. TCRbeta repertoire sequencing covered roughly 35 specimens from 5 patients: 25 or so tumor regions, 5 adjacent noncancerous liver tissues and 5 peripheral blood samples. Reproducibility between technical replicate repertoires was high, with correlation coefficients above 0.95 and mean shared-clone rates roughly 0.87.

The CDR3 spans 15 residues, from the cysteine through the phenylalanine. This entry keeps only the CDR3 DNA: 45 bases, framed from base 1. For CDR1 and CDR2, the germline V gene (reference sequence) lists SGHNT and YYREEE. Trimming takes 6 bases from V and 1 base from J, and the germline ends sit 17 bases apart. Using a constant-region primer and ProtoScript II reverse transcriptase, TCRbeta-specific cDNA was reverse-transcribed from 450 to 650 ng total RNA. Construction of the TCRbeta libraries relied on three nested rounds of multiplex PCR, following a slightly modified ARM-PCR procedure. The first two PCR rounds used multiplex TRBV1-TRBV30 forward primers with a Cbeta reverse primer, each for approximately 10 cycles. A final 25-cycle PCR with Deep VentR polymerase added sample barcodes and Illumina adapters. Amplicons of 200-500 bp were gel-purified with a QIAquick gel extraction kit before sequencing. An Illumina HiSeq 2500 was used to sequence the TCRbeta amplicons, generating 250-bp paired-end reads. Turning to the authors' computational methods: Quality trimming of reads was performed with Trimmomatic v0.33, and paired reads were merged with FLASH v1.2.11 so that full CDR3 sequences could be recovered. MiGEC v1.2.1b assigned V, D and J germline segments to the rearranged TCRbeta sequences. Clonotype statistics and Shannon-Wiener diversity indices were calculated with VDJtools v1.0.0. Except for diversity analysis, only the 250 most abundant clonotypes of each sample were used in subsequent analyses to reduce sampling bias. TCRdb reanalyzed the raw reads on its own, using fastp at Q25 for trimming and MiXCR for clone calling, and kept in-frame beta chains. Rows with one shared CDR3 protein collapse into an entry with the most common genes and DNA. The authors' filters were not applied to this entry. The table for this sample lists 310,000 or so distinct CDR3 sequences; more than 55% of them were counted only once. The biggest ten clones account for approximately 15% of the sample.

Broad study findings and their caveats: A significantly larger repertoire fraction was made up by the top 250 clones in tumors than in blood (p = 0.039). Because only the TCR beta chain was sequenced and unpaired alpha chains were not captured, true repertoire diversity is likely underestimated. Pairs of tumor regions showed greater repertoire overlap (mean about 36%) than tumor-adjacent pairs (about 17%) or tumor-blood pairs (approximately 15%), which is consistent with antigen-driven expansion. With just a handful of patients in the study, the authors point out that the findings should be validated in a larger study. Bulk unsorted samples precluded comparing CD4+ and CD8+ T cell repertoires.

Blood RNA was extracted from unsorted whole blood with TRIzol reagent; germline DNA came from the DNeasy Blood & Tissue kit. At the time of sampling, the patients were treatment-naive and had chronic HBV infection. Before surgery, approximately 3.6 milliliters of peripheral blood were drawn into K2EDTA tubes. With regard to this clonotype: Its binding antigen is unknown. No quality values exist for individual bases; no much larger clone is one base distant.

Material: peripheral blood. The receptor was isolated from a woman aged 25 to 39 with primary liver carcinoma and hepatitis B virus infection. Recombination connected TRBV5-4 to TRBJ2-7, and possibly TRBD2, on 5 matching bases. The bases read TGTGCCAGCAACTCAACTTCCGGGGATTCCTACGAGCAGTACTTC. Translated, this gives CASNSTSGDSYEQYF.